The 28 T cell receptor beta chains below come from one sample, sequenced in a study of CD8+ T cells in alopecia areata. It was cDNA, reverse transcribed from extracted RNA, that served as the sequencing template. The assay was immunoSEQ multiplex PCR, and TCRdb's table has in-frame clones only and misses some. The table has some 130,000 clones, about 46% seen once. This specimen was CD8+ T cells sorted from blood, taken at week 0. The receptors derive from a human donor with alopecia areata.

CDR3 residues: CAWRDGDRRGRSNQPQHF. The CDR3 region has the DNA TGTGCCTGGAGGGACGGGGACAGGCGGGGACGAAGCAATCAGCCCCAGCATTTT. This chain links TRBV30 with TRBJ1-5, with 8 bases lining up with TRBD1. This CDR3 is built from 18 residues. Germline-derived CDR1 and CDR2 are GTSNPN and SVGIG (reference sequence). The V and J ends lost 3 bases and 1 base, in that order; junction bases with no gene match: 14.

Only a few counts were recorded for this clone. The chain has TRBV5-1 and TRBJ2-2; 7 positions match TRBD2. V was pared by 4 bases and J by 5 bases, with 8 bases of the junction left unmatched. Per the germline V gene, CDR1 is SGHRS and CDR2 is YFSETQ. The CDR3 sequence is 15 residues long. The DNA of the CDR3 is TGCGCCAGCAGCCCTGAGCGGGGTTGGACCGGGGAGCTGTTTTTT. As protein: CASSPERGWTGELFF.

Here the CDR3 DNA reads TGTGCCAGCAGCTTAGCGGAATACTATGGCTACACCTTC. Translated: CASSLAEYYGYTF. This sequence joins TRBV13 and TRBJ1-2; D remains ambiguous. V dropped 1 base and J dropped 3 bases, with 6 bases sitting between them. The CDR3 extends over 13 amino acids. CDR1 PRHDT and CDR2 FYEKMQ come from the germline V gene (reference sequence). Full variable domain (rest looked up from reference TRBV13 and TRBJ1-2): AAGVIQSPRHLIKEKRETATLKCYPIPRHDTVYWYQQGPGQDPQFLISFYEKMQSDKGSIPDRFSAQQFSDYHSELNMSSLELGDSALYFCASSLAEYYGYTFGSGTRLTVV.

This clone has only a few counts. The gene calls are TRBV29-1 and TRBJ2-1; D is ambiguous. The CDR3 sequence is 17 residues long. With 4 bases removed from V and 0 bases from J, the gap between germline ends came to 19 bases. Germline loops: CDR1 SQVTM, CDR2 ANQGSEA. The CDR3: CSVAHGLETTSYNEQFF. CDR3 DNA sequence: TGCAGCGTTGCGCATGGGCTGGAGACGACCTCCTACAATGAGCAGTTCTTC.

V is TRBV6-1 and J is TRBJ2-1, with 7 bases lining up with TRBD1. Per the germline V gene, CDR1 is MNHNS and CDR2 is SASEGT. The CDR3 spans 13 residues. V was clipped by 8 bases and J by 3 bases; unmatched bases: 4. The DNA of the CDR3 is TGTGCCAGCGGAGACAGGGTCTACAATGAGCAGTTCTTC. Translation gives CASGDRVYNEQFF.

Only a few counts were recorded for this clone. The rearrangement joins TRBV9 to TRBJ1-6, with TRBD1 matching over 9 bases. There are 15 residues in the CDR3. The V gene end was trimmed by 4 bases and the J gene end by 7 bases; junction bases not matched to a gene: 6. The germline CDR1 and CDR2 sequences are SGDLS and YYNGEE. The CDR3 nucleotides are TGTGCCAGCAGCTTCCGGGACAGGGTGAATTCACCCCTCCACTTT. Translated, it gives CASSFRDRVNSPLHF.

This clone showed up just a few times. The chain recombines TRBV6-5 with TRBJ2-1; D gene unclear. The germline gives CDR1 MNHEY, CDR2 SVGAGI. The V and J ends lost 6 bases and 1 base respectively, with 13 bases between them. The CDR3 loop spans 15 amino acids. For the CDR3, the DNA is TGTGCCAGCAGCTTTATCCCGGGTTCCTACAATGAGCAGTTCTTC. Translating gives CASSFIPGSYNEQFF.

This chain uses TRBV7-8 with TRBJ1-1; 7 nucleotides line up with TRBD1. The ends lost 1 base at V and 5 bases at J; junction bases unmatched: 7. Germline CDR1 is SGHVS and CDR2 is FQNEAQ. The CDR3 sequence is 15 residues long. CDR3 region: CASSLEQGMGTEAFF. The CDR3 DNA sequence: TGTGCCAGCAGCTTAGAACAGGGGATGGGGACTGAAGCTTTCTTT.

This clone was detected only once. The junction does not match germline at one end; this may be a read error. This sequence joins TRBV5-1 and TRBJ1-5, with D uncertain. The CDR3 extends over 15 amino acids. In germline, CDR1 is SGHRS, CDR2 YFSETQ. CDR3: CASSLGASPDHPQHF. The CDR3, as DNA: TGCGCCAGCAGCTTGGGGGCCTCCCCTGATCATCCCCAGCATTTT. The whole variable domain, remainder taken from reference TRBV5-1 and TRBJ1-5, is KAGVTQTPRYLIKTRGQQVTLSCSPISGHRSVSWYQQTPGQGLQFLFEYFSETQRNKGNFPGRFSGRQFSNSRSEMNVSTLELGDSALYLCASSLGASPDHPQHFGDGTRLSIL.

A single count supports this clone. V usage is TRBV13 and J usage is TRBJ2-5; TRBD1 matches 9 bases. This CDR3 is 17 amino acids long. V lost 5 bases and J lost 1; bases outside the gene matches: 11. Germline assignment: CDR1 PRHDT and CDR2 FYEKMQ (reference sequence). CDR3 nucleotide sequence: TGTGCCAGCAGCGTTACTCCGGGACAGGGACTCCAAGAGACCCAGTACTTC. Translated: CASSVTPGQGLQETQYF.

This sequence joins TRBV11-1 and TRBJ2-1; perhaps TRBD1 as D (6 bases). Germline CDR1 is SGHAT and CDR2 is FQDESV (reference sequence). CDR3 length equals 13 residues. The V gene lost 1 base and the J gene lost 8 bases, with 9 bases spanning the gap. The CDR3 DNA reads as TGTGCCAGCAGCTTAGTTGGGGGCGATGAGCAGTTCTTC. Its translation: CASSLVGGDEQFF.

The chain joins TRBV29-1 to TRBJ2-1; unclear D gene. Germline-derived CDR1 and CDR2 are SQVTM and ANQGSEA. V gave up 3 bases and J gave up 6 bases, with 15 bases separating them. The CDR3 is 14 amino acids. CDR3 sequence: CSVDFGSVPNEQFF. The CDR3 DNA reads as TGCAGCGTTGATTTCGGGTCAGTCCCCAATGAGCAGTTCTTC.

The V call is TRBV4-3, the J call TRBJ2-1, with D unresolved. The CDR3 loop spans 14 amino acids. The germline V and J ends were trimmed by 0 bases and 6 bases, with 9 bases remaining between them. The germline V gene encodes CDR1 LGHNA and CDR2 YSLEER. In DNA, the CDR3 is TGCGCCAGCAGCCAAGATGCGGTGCCCAATGAGCAGTTCTTC. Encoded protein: CASSQDAVPNEQFF.

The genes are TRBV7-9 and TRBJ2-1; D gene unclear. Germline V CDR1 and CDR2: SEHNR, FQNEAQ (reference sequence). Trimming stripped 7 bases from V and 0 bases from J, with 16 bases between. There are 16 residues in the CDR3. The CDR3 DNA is TGTGCCAGCACCCGAGACCTATTTCGCTCCTACAATGAGCAGTTCTTC. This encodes CASTRDLFRSYNEQFF.

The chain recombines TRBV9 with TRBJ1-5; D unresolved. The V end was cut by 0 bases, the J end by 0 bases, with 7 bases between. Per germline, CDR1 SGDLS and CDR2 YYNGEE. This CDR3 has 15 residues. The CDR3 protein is CASSVDGDSNQPQHF. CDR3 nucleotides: TGTGCCAGCAGCGTAGACGGGGATAGCAATCAGCCCCAGCATTTT.

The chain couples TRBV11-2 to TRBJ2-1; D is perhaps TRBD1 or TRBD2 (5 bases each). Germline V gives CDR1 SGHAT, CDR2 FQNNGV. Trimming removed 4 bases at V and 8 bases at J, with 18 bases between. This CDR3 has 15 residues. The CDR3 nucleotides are TGTGCCAGCAGCTACATAGGGACGGGTTCGGATGAGCAGTTCTTC. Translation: CASSYIGTGSDEQFF. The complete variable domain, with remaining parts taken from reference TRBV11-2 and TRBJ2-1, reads EAGVAQSPRYKIIEKRQSVAFWCNPISGHATLYWYQQILGQGPKLLIQFQNNGVVDDSQLPKDRFSAERLKGVDSTLKIQPAKLEDSAVYLCASSYIGTGSDEQFFGPGTRLTVL.

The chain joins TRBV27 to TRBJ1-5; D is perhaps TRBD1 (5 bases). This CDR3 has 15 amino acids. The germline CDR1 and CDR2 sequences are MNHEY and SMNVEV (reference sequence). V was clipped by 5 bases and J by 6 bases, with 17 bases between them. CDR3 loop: CASSGGRVSGQPQHF. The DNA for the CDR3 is TGTGCCAGCAGTGGGGGAAGGGTATCTGGTCAGCCCCAGCATTTT.

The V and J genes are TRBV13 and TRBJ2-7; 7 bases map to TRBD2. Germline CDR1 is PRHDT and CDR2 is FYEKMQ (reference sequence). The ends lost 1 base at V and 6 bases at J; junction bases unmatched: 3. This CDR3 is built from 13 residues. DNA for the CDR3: TGTGCCAGCAGCTTAGCGGGAGGCTTCGAGCAGTACTTC. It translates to CASSLAGGFEQYF.

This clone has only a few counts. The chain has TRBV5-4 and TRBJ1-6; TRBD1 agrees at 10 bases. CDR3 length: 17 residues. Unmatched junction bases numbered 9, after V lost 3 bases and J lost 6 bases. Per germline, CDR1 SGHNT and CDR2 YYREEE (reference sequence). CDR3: CASSSVDRGTFNSPLHF. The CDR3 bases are TGTGCCAGCAGCTCAGTGGACAGGGGGACTTTTAATTCACCCCTCCACTTT.

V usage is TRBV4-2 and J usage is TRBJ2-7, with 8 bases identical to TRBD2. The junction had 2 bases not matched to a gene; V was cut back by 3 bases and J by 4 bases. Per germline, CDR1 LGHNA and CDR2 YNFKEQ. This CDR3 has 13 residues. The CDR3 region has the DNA TGTGCCAGCAGCCAGGGACTAGAGTACGAGCAGTACTTC. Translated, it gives CASSQGLEYEQYF.

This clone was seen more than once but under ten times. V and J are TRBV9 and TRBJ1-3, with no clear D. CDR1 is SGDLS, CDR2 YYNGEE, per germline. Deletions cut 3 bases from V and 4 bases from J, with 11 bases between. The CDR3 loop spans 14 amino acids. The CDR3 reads CASSDYRGGNTIYF. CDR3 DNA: TGTGCCAGCAGCGACTACCGAGGAGGAAACACCATATATTTT. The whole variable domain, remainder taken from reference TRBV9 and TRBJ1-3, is DSGVTQTPKHLITATGQRVTLRCSPRSGDLSVYWYQQSLDQGLQFLIQYYNGEERAKGNILERFSAQQFPDLHSELNLSSLELGDSALYFCASSDYRGGNTIYFGEGSWLTVV.

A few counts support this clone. The CDR3 DNA is TGCGCCAGCAGCCAGGGACTAGCGGGGAACACAGATACGCAGTATTTT. Translated: CASSQGLAGNTDTQYF. The chain is built from TRBV4-3 and TRBJ2-3; 13 bases are a match to TRBD2. The CDR3 spans 16 residues. Germline lookup yields CDR1 LGHNA and CDR2 YSLEER. J gave up 2 bases and V 3 bases, and 2 bases lay outside the gene matches.

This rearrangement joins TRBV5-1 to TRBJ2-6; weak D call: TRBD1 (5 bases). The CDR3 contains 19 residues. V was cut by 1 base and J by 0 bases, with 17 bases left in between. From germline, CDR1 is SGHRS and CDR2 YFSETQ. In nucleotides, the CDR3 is TGCGCCAGCAGCTTGCACCGGACACTTACGGGCTCTGGGGCCAACGTCCTGACTTTC. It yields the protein CASSLHRTLTGSGANVLTF.

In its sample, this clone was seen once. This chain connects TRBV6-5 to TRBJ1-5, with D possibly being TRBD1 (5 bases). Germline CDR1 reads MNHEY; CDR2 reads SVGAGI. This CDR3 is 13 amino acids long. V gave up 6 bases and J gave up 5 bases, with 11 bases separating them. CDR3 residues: CASSRGGYQPQHF. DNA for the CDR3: TGTGCCAGCAGCCGGGGGGGGTATCAGCCCCAGCATTTT.

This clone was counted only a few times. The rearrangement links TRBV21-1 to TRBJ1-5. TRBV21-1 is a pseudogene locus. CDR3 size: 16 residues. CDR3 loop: CASSKPQSVENQPQHF. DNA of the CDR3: TGTGCCAGCAGCAAACCCCAATCTGTTGAGAATCAGCCCCAGCATTTT.

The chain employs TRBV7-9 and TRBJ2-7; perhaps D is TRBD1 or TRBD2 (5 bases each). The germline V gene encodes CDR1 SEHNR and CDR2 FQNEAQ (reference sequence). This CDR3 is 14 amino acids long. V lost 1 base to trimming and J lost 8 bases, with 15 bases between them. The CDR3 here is CASSLGGSHNKQYF. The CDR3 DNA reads TGTGCCAGCAGCTTAGGGGGGAGCCACAATAAGCAGTACTTC.

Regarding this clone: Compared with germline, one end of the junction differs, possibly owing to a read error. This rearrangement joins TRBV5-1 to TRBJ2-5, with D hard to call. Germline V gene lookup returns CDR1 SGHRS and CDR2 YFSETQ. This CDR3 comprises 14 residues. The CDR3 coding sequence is TGCGCCAGCAGATTGGCAGGCCAATTGGAGACCCAGTACTTC. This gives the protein CASRLAGQLETQYF. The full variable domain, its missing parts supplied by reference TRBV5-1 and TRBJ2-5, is KAGVTQTPRYLIKTRGQQVTLSCSPISGHRSVSWYQQTPGQGLQFLFEYFSETQRNKGNFPGRFSGRQFSNSRSEMNVSTLELGDSALYLCASRLAGQLETQYFGPGTRLLVL.

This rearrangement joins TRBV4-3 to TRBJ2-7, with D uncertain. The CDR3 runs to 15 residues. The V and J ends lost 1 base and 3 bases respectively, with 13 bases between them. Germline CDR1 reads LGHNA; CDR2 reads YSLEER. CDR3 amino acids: CASSQGPDLSYEQYF. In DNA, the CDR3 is TGCGCCAGCAGCCAAGGACCGGATCTGAGCTACGAGCAGTACTTC.